Described below is a single T cell receptor beta chain sequence and its context. Its antigen is not identified. This sample was taken from a study of T cell responses to AZD1222 COVID-19 vaccine. The study, taken as a whole, reports: No day 14 peak samples; only post-peak repertoires were characterized. Rises in breadth and depth of Spike-specific TCRs came after two AZD1222 doses. Donors were largely white British and mainly female; clonal diversity was possibly underestimated.

Trimming stripped 0 bases from V and 7 bases from J, with 10 bases between. Per the germline V gene, CDR1 is SGHKS and CDR2 is YYEKEE (reference sequence). The CDR3 has 14 residues. TCRdb's table, derived via immunoSEQ multiplex PCR, lists solely in-frame clones and lacks some. The sample contains approximately 140,000 clones, around 94% of which appear only once. The rearrangement links TRBV5-5 to TRBJ1-4, with D possibly being TRBD1 (5 bases). Sequencing used peripheral blood, obtained 28 days after the second AZD1222 dose. This sequence was found in an adult who received the AZD1222 COVID-19 vaccine. The CDR3 protein is CASSLVGDGEKLFF. The DNA for the CDR3 is TGTGCCAGCAGCTTGGTGGGGGATGGTGAAAAACTGTTTTTT. Looking up the rest from reference TRBV5-5 and TRBJ1-4 gives the full variable domain: DAGVTQSPTHLIKTRGQQVTLRCSPISGHKSVSWYQQVLGQGPQFIFQYYEKEERGRGNFPDRFSARQFPNYSSELNVNALLLGDSALYLCASSLVGDGEKLFFGSGTQLSVL.